This TCR beta chain is from a study of CD8+ T cells in alopecia areata listed by TCRdb under 2018. Background on the whole study: To study T cell clonal expansion in alopecia areata, the researchers applied high-throughput TCRbeta sequencing to both the C3H/HeJ mouse model and human patients. Human TCRbeta sequencing covered scalp tissue and sorted CD4+ and CD8+ peripheral blood T cells from patchy and totalis/universalis alopecia areata patients and healthy controls. Scalp clonality was compared among normal scalp (n=4), patchy alopecia areata scalp (n=8), and alopecia totalis/universalis scalp (n=8). The RNA source kit depended on sample type: the PAXgene miRNA kit for fixed scalp, the miRNeasy kit for PBMCs, and the RNeasy kit for mouse skin. Amplification of TCRbeta CDR3 regions was done by immunoSEQ multiplex PCR using 35 Vbeta forward primers and 13 Jbeta reverse primers. The study at large found these results: Compared with mice, TCR sequences shared between patients were less clear, possibly partly because of HLA diversity across the patient population. Unlike mouse skin, which is dominated by gammadelta T cells, normal human skin has resident alphabeta T cells that are also sequenced, and this complicates analysis of the scalp TCR repertoire. Higher clonality and more expanded CD8+ clones were observed in lesional scalp than in normal scalp, particularly in alopecia totalis/universalis, a finding suggestive of antigenic drive.

The CDR3, from cysteine to phenylalanine, totals 13 residues. Here the CDR3 DNA is all that survives: 39 bases in frame from base 1. Taken from the germline V gene, the CDR1 and CDR2 loops are MNHEY and SVGAGI. V was cut back by 5 bases and J by 6 bases, leaving a gap of 14 bases between them. Note on this clone: Its recognized antigen is unknown. No quality values exist for individual bases; no much larger clone is one base distant.

Libraries were constructed by the immunoSEQ multiplex PCR assay. For TCR sequencing, RNA was extracted from every sample and reverse transcribed into cDNA to serve as template. First-strand cDNA was synthesized with SuperScript III using a 2:1 mix of oligo-dT and random hexamers. A synthetic immune receptor repertoire was used to gauge amplification bias, and whatever bias remained was removed computationally. Turning to the authors' computational methods: After raw reads were preprocessed to remove errors, the CDR3 was defined following IMGT conventions as running from the conserved cysteine to phenylalanine. To get clonality, Shannon entropy was normalized by log2 of the number of productive unique TCRs and the result was subtracted from 1. CD4 or CD8 identity of scalp clones was inferred by cross-referencing scalp TCRbeta sequences with sorted blood CD4 and CD8 repertoires. As stored in TCRdb, this immuneACCESS dataset retains in-frame rearrangements with V and J assigned. A fraction of the clones does not appear; measured against another copy, unresolved V genes explain less than half of the discrepancy, and the remainder lacks a known reason. D and trimming come from the DNA, and the V and J calls and clone size come from that table. The table for this sample lists 120,000 to 150,000 clones; less than 75% of them were counted only once. The top ten constitute around 34% of the sample.

PBMCs were separated by density centrifugation and stained for CD3, CD4 and CD8, after which CD4+ and CD8+ T cells were sorted on a FACSAria. Scalp biopsies and blood samples were obtained from unaffected controls. Rearrangement joined TRBV6-5 to TRBJ2-7; the D gene remains uncertain. The source material was CD8+ T cells sorted from blood. The receptor comes from a human donor in good health. The CDR3 protein is CASSPPSTGEQYF. The sequence in DNA is TGTGCCAGCAGTCCCCCCAGCACGGGCGAGCAGTACTTC.